This T cell receptor beta chain was sequenced for a study of blood T cell repertoires in COVID-19. Overall study context: Samples taken during acute and convalescent COVID-19 were collected in the United States, Italy and Spain.

The repertoire was sequenced with immunoSEQ multiplex PCR; TCRdb's copy has only in-frame clones and lacks some. The repertoire has 150,000 or so clones, 80% to 90% of them found once; the top ten carry roughly 1.5%. The CDR3 is made up of 14 amino acids. The V gene's germline CDR1 is MNHEY and CDR2 SMNVEV (reference sequence). V lost 5 bases, J lost 4 bases, and 14 bases lay in between. The sequenced sample consisted of peripheral blood. This receptor was taken from a woman aged 50 to 65 with acute or convalescent COVID-19. The chain joins TRBV27 to TRBJ1-1; D unclear. The CDR3 DNA is TGTGCCAGCAGTCTACGAGGGCCAGGCACTGAAGCTTTCTTT. Translation gives CASSLRGPGTEAFF.